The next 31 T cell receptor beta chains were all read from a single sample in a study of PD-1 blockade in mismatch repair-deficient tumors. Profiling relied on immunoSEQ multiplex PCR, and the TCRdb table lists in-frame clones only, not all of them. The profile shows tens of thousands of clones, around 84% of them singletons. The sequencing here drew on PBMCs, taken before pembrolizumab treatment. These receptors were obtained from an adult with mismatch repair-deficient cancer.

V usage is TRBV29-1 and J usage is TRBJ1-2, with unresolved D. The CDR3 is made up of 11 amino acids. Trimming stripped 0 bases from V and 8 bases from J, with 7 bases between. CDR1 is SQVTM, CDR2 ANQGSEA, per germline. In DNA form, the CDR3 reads TGCAGCGTTGAAGAGGAGGGCGGCTACACCTTC. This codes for CSVEEEGGYTF. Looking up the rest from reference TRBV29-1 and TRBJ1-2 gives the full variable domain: SAVISQKPSRDICQRGTSLTIQCQVDSQVTMMFWYRQQPGQSLTLIATANQGSEATYESGFVIDKFPISRPNLTFSTLTVSNMSPEDSSIYLCSVEEEGGYTFGSGTRLTVV.

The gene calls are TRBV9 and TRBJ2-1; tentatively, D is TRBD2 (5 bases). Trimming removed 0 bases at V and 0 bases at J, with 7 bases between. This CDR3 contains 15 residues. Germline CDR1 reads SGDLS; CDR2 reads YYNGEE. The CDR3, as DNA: TGTGCCAGCAGCGTAGCTAGCCGCTCCTACAATGAGCAGTTCTTC. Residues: CASSVASRSYNEQFF.

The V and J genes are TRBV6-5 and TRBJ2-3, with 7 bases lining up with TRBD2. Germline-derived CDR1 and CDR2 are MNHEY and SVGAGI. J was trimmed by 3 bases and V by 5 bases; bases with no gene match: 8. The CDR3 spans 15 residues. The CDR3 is CASSPSSGTTDTQYF. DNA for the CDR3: TGTGCCAGCAGTCCGTCTAGCGGTACTACAGATACGCAGTATTTT.

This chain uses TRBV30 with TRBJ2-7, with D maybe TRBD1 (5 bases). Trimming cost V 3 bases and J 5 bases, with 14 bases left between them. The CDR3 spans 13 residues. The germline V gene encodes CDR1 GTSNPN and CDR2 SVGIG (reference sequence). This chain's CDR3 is CAWRPPRGDEQYF. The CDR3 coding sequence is TGTGCCTGGAGACCCCCAAGGGGCGACGAGCAGTACTTC.

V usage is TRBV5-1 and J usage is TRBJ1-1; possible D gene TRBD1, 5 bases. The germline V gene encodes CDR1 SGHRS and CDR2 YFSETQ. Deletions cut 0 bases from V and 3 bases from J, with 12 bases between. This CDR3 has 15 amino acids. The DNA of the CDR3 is TGCGCCAGCAGCTTGGATCCAGGGCGGCACACTGAAGCTTTCTTT. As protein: CASSLDPGRHTEAFF.

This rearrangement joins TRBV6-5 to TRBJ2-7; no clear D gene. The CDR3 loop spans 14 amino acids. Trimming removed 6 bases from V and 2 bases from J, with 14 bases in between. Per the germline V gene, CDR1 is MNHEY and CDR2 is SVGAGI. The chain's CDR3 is CASRTETETYEQYF. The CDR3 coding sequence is TGTGCCAGCAGGACCGAGACTGAAACCTACGAGCAGTACTTC.

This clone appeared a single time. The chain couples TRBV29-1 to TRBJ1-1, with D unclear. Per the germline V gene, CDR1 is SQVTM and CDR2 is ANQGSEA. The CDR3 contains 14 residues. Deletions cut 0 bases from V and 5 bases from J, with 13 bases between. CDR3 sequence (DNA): TGCAGCGTTGAAGAAAACCCCGGTGGTACTGAAGCTTTCTTT. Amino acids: CSVEENPGGTEAFF.

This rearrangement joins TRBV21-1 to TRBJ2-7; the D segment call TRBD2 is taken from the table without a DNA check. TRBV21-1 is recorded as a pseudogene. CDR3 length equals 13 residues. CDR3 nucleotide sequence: TGTGCCAGCAGCAATGAGAGCTCCTACGAGCAGTACTTC. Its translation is CASSNESSYEQYF.

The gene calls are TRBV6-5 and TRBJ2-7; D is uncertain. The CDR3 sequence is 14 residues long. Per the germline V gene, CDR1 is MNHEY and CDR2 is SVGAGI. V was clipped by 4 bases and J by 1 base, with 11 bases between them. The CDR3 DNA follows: TGTGCCAGCAGTTTAAAGAGTACGTCCTACGAGCAGTACTTC. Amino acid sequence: CASSLKSTSYEQYF.

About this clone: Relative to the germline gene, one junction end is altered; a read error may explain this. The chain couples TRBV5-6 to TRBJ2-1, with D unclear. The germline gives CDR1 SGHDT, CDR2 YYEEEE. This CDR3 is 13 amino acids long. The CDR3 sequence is CASTLWAGNEQFF. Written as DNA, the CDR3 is TGTGCCAGCACCTTGTGGGCTGGCAATGAGCAGTTCTTC.

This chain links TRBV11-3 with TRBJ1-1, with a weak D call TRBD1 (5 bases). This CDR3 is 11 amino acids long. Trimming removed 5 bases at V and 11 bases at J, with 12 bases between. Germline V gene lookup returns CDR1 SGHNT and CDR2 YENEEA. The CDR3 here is CASSEKGSAFF. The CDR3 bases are TGTGCCAGCAGCGAGAAGGGGTCGGCTTTCTTT.

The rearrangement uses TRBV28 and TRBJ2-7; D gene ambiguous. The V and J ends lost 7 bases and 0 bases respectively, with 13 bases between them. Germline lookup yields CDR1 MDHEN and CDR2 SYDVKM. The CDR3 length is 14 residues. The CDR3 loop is CASTMTFPSYEQYF. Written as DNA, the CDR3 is TGTGCCAGCACCATGACTTTTCCCTCCTACGAGCAGTACTTC.

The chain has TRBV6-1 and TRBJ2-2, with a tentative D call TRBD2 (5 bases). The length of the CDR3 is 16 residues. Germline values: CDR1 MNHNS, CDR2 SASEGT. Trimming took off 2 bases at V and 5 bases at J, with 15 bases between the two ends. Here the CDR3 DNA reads TGTGCCAGCAGTGAATATGACTCCAGAGGGACCGGGGAGCTGTTTTTT. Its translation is CASSEYDSRGTGELFF.

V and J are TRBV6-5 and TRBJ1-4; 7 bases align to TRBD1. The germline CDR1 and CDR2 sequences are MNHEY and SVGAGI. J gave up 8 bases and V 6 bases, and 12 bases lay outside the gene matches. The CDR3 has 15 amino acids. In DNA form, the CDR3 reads TGTGCCAGCAGCTCCCGCGCAGGGGGGAAAGAAAAACTGTTTTTT. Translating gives CASSSRAGGKEKLFF.

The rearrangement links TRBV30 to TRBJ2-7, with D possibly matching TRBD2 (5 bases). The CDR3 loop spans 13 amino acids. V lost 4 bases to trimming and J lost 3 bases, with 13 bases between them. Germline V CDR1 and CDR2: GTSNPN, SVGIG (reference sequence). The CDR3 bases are TGTGCCTGGAACACCGGGAATAACTACGAGCAGTACTTC. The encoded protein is CAWNTGNNYEQYF.

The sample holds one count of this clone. CDR3 sequence: CASSLSGTGRNEQYF. The CDR3 nucleotides are TGTGCCAGCTCACTTTCCGGGACAGGGAGGAACGAGCAGTACTTC. V usage is TRBV18 and J usage is TRBJ2-5; 9 nucleotides align to TRBD1. The J call may be incorrect, as the DNA end agrees better with TRBJ2-7. The CDR3 covers 15 residues. Germline V gene lookup returns CDR1 KGHSH and CDR2 LQKENI.

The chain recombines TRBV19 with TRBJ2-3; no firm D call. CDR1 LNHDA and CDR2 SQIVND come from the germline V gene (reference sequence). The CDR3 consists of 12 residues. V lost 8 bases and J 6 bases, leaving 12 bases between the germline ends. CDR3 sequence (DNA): TGTGCCAGTGGCTTTTCGAGGGATACGCAGTATTTT. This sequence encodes CASGFSRDTQYF.

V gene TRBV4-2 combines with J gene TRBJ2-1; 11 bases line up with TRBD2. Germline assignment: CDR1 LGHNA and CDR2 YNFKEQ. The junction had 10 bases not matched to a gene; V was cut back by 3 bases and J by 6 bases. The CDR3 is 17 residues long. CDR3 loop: CASSQPDLAGGSNEQFF. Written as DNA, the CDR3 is TGTGCCAGCAGCCAGCCCGACCTAGCGGGAGGTTCCAATGAGCAGTTCTTC.

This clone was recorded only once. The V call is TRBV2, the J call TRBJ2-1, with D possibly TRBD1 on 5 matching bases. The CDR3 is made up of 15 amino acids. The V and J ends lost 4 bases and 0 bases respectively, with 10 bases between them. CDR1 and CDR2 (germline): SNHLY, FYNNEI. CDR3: CASSGQGSSYNEQFF. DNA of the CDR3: TGTGCCAGCAGTGGGCAGGGTTCCTCCTACAATGAGCAGTTCTTC. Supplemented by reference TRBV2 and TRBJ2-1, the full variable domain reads EPEVTQTPSHQVTQMGQEVILRCVPISNHLYFYWYRQILGQKVEFLVSFYNNEISEKSEIFDDQFSVERPDGSNFTLKIRSTKLEDSAMYFCASSGQGSSYNEQFFGPGTRLTVL.

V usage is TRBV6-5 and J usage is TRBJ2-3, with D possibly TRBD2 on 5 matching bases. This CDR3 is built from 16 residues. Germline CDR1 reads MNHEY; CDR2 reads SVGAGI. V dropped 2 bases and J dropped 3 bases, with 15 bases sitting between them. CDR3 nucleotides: TGTGCCAGCAGTTACGGTACAGCCTCGGGGACAGATACGCAGTATTTT. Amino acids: CASSYGTASGTDTQYF.

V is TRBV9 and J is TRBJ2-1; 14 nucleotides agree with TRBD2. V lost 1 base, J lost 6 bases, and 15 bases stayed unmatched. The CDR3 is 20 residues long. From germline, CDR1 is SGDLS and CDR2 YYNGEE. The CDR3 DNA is TGTGCCAGCAGCGTATCCTTGGGGGGATGGACTAGCGGGAGGCTCAATGAGCAGTTCTTC. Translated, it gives CASSVSLGGWTSGRLNEQFF.

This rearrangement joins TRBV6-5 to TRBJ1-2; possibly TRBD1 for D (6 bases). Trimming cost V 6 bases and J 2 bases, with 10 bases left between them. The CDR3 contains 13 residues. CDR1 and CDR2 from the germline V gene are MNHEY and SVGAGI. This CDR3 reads CASSRGQNYGYTF. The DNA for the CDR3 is TGTGCCAGCAGCAGAGGACAGAACTATGGCTACACCTTC.

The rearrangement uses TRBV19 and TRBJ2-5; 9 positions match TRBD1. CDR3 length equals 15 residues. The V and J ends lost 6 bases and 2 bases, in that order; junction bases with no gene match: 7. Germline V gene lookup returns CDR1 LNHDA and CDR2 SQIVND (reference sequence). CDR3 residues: CASRNRGQIQETQYF. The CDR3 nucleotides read TGTGCCAGTAGAAACAGGGGGCAGATTCAAGAGACCCAGTACTTC.

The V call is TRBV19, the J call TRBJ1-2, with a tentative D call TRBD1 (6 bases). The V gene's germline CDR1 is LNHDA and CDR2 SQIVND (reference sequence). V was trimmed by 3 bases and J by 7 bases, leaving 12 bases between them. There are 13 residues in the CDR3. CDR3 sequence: CASSINRDAGYTF. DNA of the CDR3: TGTGCCAGTAGTATCAACAGGGACGCTGGCTACACCTTC.

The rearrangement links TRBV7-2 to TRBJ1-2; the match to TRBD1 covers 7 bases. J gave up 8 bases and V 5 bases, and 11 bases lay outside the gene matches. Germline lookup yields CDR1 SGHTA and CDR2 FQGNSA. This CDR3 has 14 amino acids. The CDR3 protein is CASSRSDRVEGYTF. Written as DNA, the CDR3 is TGTGCCAGCAGCCGATCAGACAGGGTCGAAGGCTACACCTTC.

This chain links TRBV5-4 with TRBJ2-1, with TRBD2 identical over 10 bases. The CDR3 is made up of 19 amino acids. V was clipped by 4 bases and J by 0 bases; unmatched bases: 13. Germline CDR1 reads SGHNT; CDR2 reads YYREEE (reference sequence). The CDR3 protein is CASSPPGLAVLSSYNEQFF. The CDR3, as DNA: TGTGCCAGCAGCCCCCCCGGACTAGCGGTTCTCAGCTCCTACAATGAGCAGTTCTTC.

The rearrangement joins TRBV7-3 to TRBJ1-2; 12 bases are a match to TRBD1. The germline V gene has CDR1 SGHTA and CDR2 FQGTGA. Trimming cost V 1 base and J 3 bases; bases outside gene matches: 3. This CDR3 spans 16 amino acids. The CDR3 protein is CASSLRGQGADYGYTF. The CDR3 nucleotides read TGTGCCAGCAGCTTAAGGGGACAGGGGGCGGACTATGGCTACACCTTC.

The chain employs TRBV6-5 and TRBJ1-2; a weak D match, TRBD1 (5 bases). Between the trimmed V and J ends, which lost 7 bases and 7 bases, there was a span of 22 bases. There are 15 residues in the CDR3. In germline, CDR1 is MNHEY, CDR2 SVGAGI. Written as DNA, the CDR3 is TGTGCCAGCATACAGCCGGGACGGCCGGGGGTTGGCTACACCTTC. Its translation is CASIQPGRPGVGYTF.

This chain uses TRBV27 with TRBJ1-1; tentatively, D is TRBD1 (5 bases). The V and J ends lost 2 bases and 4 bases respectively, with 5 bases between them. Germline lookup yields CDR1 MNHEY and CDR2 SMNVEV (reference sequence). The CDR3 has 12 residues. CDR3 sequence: CASSLRGTEAFF. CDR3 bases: TGTGCCAGCAGTTTAAGGGGCACTGAAGCTTTCTTT.

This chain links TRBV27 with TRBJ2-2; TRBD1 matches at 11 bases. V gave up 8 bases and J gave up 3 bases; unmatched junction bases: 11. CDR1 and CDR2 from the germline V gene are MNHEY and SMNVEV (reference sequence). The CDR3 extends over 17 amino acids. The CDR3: CASRGQGVGVDTGELFF. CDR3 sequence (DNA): TGTGCCAGCCGGGGACAGGGGGTAGGGGTAGACACCGGGGAGCTGTTTTTT.

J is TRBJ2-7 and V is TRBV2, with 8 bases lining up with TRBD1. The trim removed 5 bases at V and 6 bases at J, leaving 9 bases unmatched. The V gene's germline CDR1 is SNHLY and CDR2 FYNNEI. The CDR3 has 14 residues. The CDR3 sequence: CASSSGQGGFEQYF. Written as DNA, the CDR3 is TGTGCCAGCAGTTCCGGACAGGGCGGGTTCGAGCAGTACTTC.